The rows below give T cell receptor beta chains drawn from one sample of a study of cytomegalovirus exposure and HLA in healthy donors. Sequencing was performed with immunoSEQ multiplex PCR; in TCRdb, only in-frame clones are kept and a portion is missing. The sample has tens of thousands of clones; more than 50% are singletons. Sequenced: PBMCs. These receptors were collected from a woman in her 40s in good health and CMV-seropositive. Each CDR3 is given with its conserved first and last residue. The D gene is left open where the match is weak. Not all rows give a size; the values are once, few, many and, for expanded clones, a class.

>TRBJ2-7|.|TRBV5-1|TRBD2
TGCGCCAGCAGCTCCTCCCCTGCCGGGACTAGCGGGGGTTACGAGCAGTACTTC
CASSSSPAGTSGGYEQYF
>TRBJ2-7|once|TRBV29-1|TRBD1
TGCAGCGTTGGAACAGGGGGCAGCTACGTGCAGTACTTC
CSVGTGGSYVQYF
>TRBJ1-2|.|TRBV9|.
TGTGCCAGCAGCCCCGCAGGGTATGGCTACACCTTC
CASSPAGYGYTF
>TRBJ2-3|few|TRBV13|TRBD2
TGTGCCAGCAGCCCCCTCGGACTAGCGGGGGCCTCTAGCACAGATACGCAGTATTTT
CASSPLGLAGASSTDTQYF
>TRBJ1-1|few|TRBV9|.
TGTGCCAGCAGCGGACGTGAGGGCGAGGACACTGAAGCTTTCTTT
CASSGREGEDTEAFF
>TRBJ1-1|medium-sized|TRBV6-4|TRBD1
TGTGCCAGCGGACAGGGGGCGAACACTGAAGCTTTCTTT
CASGQGANTEAFF
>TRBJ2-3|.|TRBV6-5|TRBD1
TGTGCCAGCAGTTCGCGGACAGGGGTGGATACGCAGTATTTT
CASSSRTGVDTQYF
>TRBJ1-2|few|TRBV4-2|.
TGTGCCAGCAGCACCGTCGGGGGCTATGGCTACACCTTC
CASSTVGGYGYTF
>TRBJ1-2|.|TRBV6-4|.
TGTGCCAGCAGCCCTACTGGGGCACCCAGCCGTTATGGCTACACCTTC
CASSPTGAPSRYGYTF
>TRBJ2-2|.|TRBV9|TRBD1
TGTGCCAGCAGCGTAGGGACAGGGGACACCGGGGAGCTGTTTTTT
CASSVGTGDTGELFF
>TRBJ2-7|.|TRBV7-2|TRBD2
TGTGCCAGCAGAAAGGGACTAGCGGGGACGGAGCAGTACTTC
CASRKGLAGTEQYF
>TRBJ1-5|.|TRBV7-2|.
TGTGCCAGCAGCTTAGGGACAGGCAATCAGCCCCAGCATTTT
CASSLGTGNQPQHF
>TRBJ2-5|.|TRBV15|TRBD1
TGTGCCACCAGCAGAGACAGGGGGCCGGCGGAGACCCAGTACTTC
CATSRDRGPAETQYF
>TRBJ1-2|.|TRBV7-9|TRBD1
TGTGCCAGCAGCTTAGGGGACAGGGGCTCCGATGGCTACACCTTC
CASSLGDRGSDGYTF
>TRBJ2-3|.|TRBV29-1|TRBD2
TGCAGCGTTGACGGGGGGACAGATACGCAGTATTTT
CSVDGGTDTQYF
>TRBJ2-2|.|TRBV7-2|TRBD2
TGTGCCAGCAGCACCTGGACTAGCGGGAAAACCGGGGAGCTGTTTTTT
CASSTWTSGKTGELFF
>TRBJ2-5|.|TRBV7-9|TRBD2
TGTGCCAGCAGCCGAAGTAGCGGGGGCTCTCAAGAGACCCAGTACTTC
CASSRSSGGSQETQYF
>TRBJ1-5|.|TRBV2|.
TGTGCCAGCAACAGGCTGGAACAGCCCCAGCATTTT
CASNRLEQPQHF
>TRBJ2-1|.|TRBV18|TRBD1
TGTGCCAGCTCGGGGACAGCGGAATACAATGAGCAGTTCTTC
CASSGTAEYNEQFF
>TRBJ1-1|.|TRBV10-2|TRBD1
TGCGCCAGCAGCGGACAGGAGAACACTGAAGCTTTCTTT
CASSGQENTEAFF
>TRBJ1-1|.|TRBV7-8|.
TGTGCCAGCAGCTTACAGGGGCCCCTGGGCACTGAAGCTTTCTTT
CASSLQGPLGTEAFF
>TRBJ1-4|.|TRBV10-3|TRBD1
TGTGCCACCTGGGACAGGGGTGATGAAAAACTGTTTTTT
CATWDRGDEKLFF
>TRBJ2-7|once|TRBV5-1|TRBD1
TGCGCCAGCAGCCTGACCGGGACAGGGGGCCCACAGCAGTACTTC
CASSLTGTGGPQQYF
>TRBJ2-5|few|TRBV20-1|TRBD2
TGCAGCACAGGGACTAGCGGGGCCCAGTACTTC
CSTGTSGAQYF
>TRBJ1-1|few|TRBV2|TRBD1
TGTGCCAGCAGTGAAGGTAGGGACAGGCCTAACACTGAAGCTTTCTTT
CASSEGRDRPNTEAFF
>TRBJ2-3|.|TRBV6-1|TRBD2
TGTGCCAGCAGTCACCTCGGGGGGTCTGATACGCAGTATTTT
CASSHLGGSDTQYF
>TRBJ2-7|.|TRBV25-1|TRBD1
TGTGCCAGCAGCGGGGACAGGGGGACCTACGAGCAGTACTTC
CASSGDRGTYEQYF